This entry features one TCR beta chain sequence. Its antigen remains unidentified. The source of the sample is a study of OX40 agonist ivuxolimab in advanced cancers. Points from the study as a whole: Mean expanded clone counts were higher in CD8+ than CD4+ T cells.

No patient had autoimmune disease or received systemic immunosuppression. The data were produced by immunoSEQ multiplex PCR, yet TCRdb's version contains in-frame clones alone and is incomplete. The table has approximately 25,000 clones, 65% to 90% seen once. Here the sequenced sample was CD4+ or CD8+ T cells sorted from blood, taken in a trial of the OX40 agonist ivuxolimab. The source of this sequence is an adult with an advanced solid tumor such as melanoma, head and neck, liver or kidney cancer.

The CDR3 DNA reads as TGTGCCAGCAGTGGCCGGGGGGGCCAAGGTGAGCAGTTCTTC. Amino acids: CASSGRGGQGEQFF. The V call is TRBV2, the J call TRBJ2-1; the match to TRBD2 covers 8 bases. The CDR3 runs to 14 residues. V shed 4 bases and J 9 bases; nucleotides not matched to a gene: 8. Per the germline V gene, CDR1 is SNHLY and CDR2 is FYNNEI.